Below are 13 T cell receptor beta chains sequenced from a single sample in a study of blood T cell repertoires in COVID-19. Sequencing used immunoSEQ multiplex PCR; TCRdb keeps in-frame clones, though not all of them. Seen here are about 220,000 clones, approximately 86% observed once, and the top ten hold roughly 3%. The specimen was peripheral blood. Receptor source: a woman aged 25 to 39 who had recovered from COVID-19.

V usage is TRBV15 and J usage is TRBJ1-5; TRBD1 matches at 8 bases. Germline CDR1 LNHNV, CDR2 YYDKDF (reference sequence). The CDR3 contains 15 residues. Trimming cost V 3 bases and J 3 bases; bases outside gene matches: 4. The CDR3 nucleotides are TGTGCCACCAGCAGCCAGACAGGGGCCAATCAGCCCCAGCATTTT. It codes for CATSSQTGANQPQHF.

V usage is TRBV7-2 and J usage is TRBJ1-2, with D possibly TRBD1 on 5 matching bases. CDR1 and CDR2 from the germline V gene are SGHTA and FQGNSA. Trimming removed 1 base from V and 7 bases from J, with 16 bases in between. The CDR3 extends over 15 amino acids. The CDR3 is CASSLVPGSSGGYTF. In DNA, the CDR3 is TGTGCCAGCAGCTTAGTTCCAGGGTCCTCGGGTGGCTACACCTTC.

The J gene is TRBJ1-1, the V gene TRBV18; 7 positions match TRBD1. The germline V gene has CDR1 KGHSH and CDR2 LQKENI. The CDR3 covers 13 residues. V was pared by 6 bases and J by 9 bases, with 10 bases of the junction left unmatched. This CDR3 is CASSLGQANQAFF. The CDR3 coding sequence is TGTGCCAGCTCCCTCGGACAGGCCAACCAAGCTTTCTTT. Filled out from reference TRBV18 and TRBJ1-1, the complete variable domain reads NAGVMQNPRHLVRRRGQEARLRCSPMKGHSHVYWYRQLPEEGLKFMVYLQKENIIDESGMPKERFSAEFPKEGPSILRIQQVVRGDSAAYFCASSLGQANQAFFGQGTRLTVV.

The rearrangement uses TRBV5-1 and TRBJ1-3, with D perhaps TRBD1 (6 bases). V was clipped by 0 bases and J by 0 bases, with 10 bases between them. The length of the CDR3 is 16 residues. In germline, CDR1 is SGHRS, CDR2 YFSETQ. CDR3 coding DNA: TGCGCCAGCAGCTTGGAGTGGACAGACTCTGGAAACACCATATATTTT. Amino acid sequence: CASSLEWTDSGNTIYF.

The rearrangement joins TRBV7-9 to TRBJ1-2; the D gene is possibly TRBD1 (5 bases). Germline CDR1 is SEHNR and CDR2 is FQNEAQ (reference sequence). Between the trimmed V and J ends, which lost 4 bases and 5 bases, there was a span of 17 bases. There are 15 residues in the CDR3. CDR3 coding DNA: TGTGCCAGCAGCTCTGGACACCCGGCTGTATATGGCTACACCTTC. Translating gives CASSSGHPAVYGYTF.

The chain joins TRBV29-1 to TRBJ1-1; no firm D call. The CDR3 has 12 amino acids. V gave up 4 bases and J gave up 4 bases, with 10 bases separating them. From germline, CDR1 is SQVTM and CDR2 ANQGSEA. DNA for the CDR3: TGCAGCGTTGGTAGGGAGGGCACTGAAGCTTTCTTT. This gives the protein CSVGREGTEAFF. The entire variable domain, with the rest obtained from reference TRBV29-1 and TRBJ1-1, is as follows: SAVISQKPSRDICQRGTSLTIQCQVDSQVTMMFWYRQQPGQSLTLIATANQGSEATYESGFVIDKFPISRPNLTFSTLTVSNMSPEDSSIYLCSVGREGTEAFFGQGTRLTVV.

The CDR3 DNA is TGCAGCGTTAGGCGGACAGGGGAACCTAACGACTATGGCTACACCTTC. Its translation: CSVRRTGEPNDYGYTF. J is TRBJ1-2 and V is TRBV29-1; 9 nucleotides agree with TRBD1. Germline loops: CDR1 SQVTM, CDR2 ANQGSEA. CDR3 length: 16 amino acids. After removal of 5 bases from V and 3 bases from J, the junction contained 13 bases not matched to a gene.

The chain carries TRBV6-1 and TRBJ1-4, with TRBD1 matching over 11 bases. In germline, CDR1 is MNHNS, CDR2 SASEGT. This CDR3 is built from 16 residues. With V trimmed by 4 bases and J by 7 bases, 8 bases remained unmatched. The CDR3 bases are TGTGCCAGCAGTGGGGGGACAGGGGGATTTGGTGAAAAACTGTTTTTT. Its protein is CASSGGTGGFGEKLFF.

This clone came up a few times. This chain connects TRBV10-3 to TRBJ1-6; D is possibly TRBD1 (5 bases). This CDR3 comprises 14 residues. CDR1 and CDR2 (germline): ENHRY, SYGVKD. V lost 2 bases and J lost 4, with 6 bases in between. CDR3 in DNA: TGTGCCATCAGTGAGGACAGTTATAATTCACCCCTCCACTTT. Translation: CAISEDSYNSPLHF.

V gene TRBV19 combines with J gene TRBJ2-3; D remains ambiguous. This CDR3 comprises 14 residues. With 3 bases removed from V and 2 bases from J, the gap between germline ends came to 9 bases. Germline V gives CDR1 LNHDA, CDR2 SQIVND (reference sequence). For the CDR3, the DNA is TGTGCCAGTAGTATGTGGCAGATCACAGATACGCAGTATTTT. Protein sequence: CASSMWQITDTQYF.

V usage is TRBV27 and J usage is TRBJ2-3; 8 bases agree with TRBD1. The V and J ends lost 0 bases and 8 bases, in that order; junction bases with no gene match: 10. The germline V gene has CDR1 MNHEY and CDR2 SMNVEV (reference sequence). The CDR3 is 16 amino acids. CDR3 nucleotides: TGTGCCAGCAGTTTATCGGGGGGACAGGTCTACGGTACGCAGTATTTT. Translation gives CASSLSGGQVYGTQYF.

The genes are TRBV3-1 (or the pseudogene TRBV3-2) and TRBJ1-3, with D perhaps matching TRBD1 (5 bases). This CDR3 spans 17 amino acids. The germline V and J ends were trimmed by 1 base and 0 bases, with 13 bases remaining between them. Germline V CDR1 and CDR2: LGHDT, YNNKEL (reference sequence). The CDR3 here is CASSQGLGASSGNTIYF. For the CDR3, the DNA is TGTGCCAGCAGCCAAGGGTTAGGGGCGAGCTCTGGAAACACCATATATTTT.

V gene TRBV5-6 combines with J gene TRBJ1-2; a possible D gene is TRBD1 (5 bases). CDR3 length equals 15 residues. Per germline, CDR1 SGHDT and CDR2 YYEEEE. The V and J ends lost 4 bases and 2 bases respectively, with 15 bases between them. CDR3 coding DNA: TGTGCCAGCAGCCCGGGACTAGATGACAACTATGGCTACACCTTC. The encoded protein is CASSPGLDDNYGYTF.